This T cell receptor (beta chain) appears in the sequencing data of a study of cytomegalovirus exposure and HLA in healthy donors. Background on the study: The use of the same platform for the 95 to 150 validation repertoires and the 650 to 850 first-cohort repertoires was reported by a later analysis. General observations from the study: The study flagged approximately 180 TCR beta chains as cytomegalovirus-associated. It was found in a later analysis that first-cohort TCR clusters tended to co-occur in the 130 or so validation repertoires.

On this clone itself: Its antigen is not known.

Separate from the approximately 670-subject first cohort was the roughly 130-subject validation cohort, to which the donors belonged. Measured with immunoSEQ multiplex PCR; TCRdb has only the in-frame clones, and not every one. Counted here are 200,000 to 300,000 clones, over 75% occurring once; the ten biggest clones make up about 12%. CDR1 and CDR2 (germline): LGHNA, YNFKEQ. The CDR3 spans 14 residues. V lost 0 bases, J lost 6 bases, and 9 bases lay in between. The V call is TRBV4-2, the J call TRBJ2-1, with D unclear. The receptor comes from a young man in good health and CMV-seropositive. The sample consisted of PBMCs. The CDR3 DNA sequence: TGTGCCAGCAGCCAAGATCCCAGCCCCAATGAGCAGTTCTTC. Its translation is CASSQDPSPNEQFF.